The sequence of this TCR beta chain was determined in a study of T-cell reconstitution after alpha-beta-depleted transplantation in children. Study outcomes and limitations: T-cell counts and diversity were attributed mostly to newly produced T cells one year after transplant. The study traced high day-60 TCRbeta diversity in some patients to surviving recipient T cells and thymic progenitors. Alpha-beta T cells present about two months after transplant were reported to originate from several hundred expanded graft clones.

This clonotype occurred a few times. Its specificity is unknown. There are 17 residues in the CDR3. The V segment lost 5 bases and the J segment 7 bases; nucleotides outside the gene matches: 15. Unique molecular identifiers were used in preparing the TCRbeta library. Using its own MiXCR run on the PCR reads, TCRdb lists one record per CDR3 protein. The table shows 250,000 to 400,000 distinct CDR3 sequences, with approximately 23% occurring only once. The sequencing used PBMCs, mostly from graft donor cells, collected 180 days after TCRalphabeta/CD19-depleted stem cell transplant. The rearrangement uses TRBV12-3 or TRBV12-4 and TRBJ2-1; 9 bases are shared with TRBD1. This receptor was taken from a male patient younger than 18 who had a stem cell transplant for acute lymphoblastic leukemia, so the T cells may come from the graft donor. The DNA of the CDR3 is TGTGCCAGCAGTGGGACAGGGCTCCCCCGGGGGAGAAATGAGCAGTTCTTC. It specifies CASSGTGLPRGRNEQFF.